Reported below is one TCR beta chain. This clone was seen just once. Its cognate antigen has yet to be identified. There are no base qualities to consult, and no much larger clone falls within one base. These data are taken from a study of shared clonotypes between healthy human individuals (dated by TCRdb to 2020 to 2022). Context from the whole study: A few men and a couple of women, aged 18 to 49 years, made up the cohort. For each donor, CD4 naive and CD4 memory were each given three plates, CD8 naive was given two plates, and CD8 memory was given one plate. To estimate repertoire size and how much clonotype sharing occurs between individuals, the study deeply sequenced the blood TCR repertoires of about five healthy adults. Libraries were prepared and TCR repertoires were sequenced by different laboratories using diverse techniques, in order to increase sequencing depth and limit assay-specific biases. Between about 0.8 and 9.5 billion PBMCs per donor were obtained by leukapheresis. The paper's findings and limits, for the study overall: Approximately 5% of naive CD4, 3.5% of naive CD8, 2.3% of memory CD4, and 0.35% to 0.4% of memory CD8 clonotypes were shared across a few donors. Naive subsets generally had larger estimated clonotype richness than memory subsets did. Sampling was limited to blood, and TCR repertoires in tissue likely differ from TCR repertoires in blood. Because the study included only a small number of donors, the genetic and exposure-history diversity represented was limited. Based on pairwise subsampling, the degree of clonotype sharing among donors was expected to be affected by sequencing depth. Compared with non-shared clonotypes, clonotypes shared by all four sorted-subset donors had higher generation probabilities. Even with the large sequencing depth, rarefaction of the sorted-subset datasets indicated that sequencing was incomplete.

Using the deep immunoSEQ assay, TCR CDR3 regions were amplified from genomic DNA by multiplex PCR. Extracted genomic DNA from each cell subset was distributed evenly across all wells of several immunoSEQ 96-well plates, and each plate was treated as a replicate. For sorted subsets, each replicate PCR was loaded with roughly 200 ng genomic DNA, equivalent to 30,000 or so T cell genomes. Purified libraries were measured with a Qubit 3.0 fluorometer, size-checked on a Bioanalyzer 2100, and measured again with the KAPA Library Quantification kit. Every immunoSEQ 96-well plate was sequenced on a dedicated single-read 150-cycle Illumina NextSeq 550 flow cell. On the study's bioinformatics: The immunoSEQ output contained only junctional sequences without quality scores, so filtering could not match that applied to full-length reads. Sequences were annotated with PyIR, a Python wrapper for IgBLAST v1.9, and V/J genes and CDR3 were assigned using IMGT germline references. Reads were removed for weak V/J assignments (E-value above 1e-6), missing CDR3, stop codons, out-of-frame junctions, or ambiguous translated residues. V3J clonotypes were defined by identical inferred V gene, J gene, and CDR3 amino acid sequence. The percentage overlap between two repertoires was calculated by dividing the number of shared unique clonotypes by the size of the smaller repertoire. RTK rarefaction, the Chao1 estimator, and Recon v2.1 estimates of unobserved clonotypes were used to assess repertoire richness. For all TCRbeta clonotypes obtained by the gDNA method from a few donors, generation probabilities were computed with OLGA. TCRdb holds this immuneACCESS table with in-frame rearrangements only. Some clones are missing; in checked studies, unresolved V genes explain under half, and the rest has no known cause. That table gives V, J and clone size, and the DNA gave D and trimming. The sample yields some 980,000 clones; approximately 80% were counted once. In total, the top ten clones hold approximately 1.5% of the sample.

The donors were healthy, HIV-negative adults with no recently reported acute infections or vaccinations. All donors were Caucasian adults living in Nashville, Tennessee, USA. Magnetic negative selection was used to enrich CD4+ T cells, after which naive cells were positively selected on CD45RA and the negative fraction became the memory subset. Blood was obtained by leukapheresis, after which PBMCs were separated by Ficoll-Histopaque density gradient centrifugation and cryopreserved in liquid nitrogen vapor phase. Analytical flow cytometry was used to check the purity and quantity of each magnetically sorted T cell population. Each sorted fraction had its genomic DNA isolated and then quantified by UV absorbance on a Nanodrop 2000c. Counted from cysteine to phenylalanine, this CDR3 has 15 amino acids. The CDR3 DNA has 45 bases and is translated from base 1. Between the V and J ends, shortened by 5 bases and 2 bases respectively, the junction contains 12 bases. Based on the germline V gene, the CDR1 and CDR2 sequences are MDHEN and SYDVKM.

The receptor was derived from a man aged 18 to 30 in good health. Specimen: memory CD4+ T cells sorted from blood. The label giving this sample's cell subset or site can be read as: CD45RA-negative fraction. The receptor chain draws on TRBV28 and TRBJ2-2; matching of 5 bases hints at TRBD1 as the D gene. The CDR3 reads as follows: CASSGAADNTGELFF. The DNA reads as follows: TGTGCCAGCAGTGGGGCGGCAGACAACACCGGGGAGCTGTTTTTT.